This TCR beta chain was sequenced during a study of blood T cell repertoires in COVID-19 (dated by TCRdb to 2018 to 2021). As for the study more broadly: Samples covering the acute and convalescent phases of COVID-19 were provided by collaborators in the United States, Italy and Spain. The repertoires were released in a freely available public database meant as a resource for research on the immune response to SARS-CoV-2. Where available, HLA class I and class II types were obtained from metadata supplied by the sample provider rather than from assay-based typing. A de-identified subject ID, COVID-19 status, age in years and sex were almost always included in the sample metadata. The material from the prospective study consisted of cDNA or gDNA derived from T cells, B-cell-depleted T cells, or PBMCs. Samples were obtained from the ongoing ImmuneRACE study (first 160 participants) and from over 1,000 subjects provided by 6 global collaborators. Deeply sampled blood TCRbeta repertoires from subjects exposed to, actively infected with, or recovered from COVID-19 were included in the dataset. Study-level results and caveats: The quantity of clinical and demographic metadata differed by source and by participant and was supplied without curation.

Trimming at the junction amounts to 3 bases on V and 11 bases on J, and the germline ends lie 10 bases apart. Per the germline V gene, MNHEY is the CDR1 and SVGAGI is the CDR2. The CDR3 has 11 amino acids, counting the end cysteine and phenylalanine. Only the CDR3 part of the read is kept: 33 bases, read in frame from the first base. Worth noting for this clone: Its antigen specificity is not known. Within one base of it there is no much larger clone, and no base qualities were kept.

Collaborating institutions collected whole blood in K2EDTA tubes following their own protocols. For TCRbeta analysis, collaborators shipped samples as frozen whole blood, isolated PBMCs, or DNA extracted from either of those sample types. TCRbeta CDR3 regions were amplified from genomic DNA using the immunoSEQ Assay, a bias-controlled multiplex PCR. The authors' pipeline ran thus. The number of nucleated cells in each sample was estimated from the amplification of reference gene primers within the assay. Sequence reads were collapsed and filtered to measure the absolute abundance of every unique TCRbeta CDR3 rearrangement. For each sample, productive Simpson clonality was calculated as the square root of Simpson's diversity index across productive rearrangements. Held by TCRdb, this immuneACCESS table contains in-frame sequences only and omits some clones. Under half of the omission traces to an unresolved V gene where checked; the cause of the rest is unknown. Clone size and the V and J calls come from that table; the DNA yielded D and trimming. For this sample there are about 27,000 clones; roughly 80% appear just once. The ten largest make up about 25% of the sample.

The TCR sequence derives from a man aged 70-80 years with active COVID-19. Recombination joined TRBV6-5 with TRBJ1-1, with a tentative D gene TRBD1 over 5 matching bases. The specimen sequenced was peripheral blood. The CDR3 in this case is CASSYWGGAFF. The DNA is TGTGCCAGCAGTTATTGGGGGGGTGCTTTCTTT.